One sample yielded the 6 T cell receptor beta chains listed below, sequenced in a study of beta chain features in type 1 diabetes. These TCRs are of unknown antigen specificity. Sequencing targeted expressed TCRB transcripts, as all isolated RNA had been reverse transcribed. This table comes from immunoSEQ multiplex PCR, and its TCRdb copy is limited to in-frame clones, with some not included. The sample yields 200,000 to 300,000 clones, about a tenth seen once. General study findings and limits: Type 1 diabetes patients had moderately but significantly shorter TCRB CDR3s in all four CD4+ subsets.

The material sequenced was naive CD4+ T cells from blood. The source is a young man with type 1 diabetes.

CDR3 bases: TGCGCCAGCAGGGCGACAGGTACAGACTATGGCTACACCTTC. This sequence encodes CASRATGTDYGYTF. The chain joins TRBV10-2 to TRBJ1-2; TRBD1 might be the D (6 bases). The germline V and J ends were trimmed by 6 bases and 3 bases, with 14 bases remaining between them. Germline CDR1 reads WSHSY; CDR2 reads SAAADI. The length of the CDR3 is 14 residues.

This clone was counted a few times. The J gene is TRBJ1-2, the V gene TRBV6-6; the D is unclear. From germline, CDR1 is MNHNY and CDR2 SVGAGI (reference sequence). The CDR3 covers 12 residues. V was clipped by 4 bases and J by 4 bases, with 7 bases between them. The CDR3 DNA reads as TGTGCCAGCAGTTCCGAGAGCTATGGCTACACCTTC. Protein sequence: CASSSESYGYTF.

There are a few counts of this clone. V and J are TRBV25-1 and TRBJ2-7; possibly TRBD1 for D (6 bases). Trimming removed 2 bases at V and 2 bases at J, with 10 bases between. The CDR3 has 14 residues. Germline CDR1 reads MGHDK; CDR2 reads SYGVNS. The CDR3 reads CASSEGRTAYEQYF. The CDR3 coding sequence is TGTGCCAGCAGTGAAGGAAGGACAGCCTACGAGCAGTACTTC.

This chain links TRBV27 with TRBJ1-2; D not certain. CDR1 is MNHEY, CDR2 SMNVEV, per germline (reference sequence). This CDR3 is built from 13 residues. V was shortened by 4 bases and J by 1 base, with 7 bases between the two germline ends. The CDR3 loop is CASSSLSNYGYTF. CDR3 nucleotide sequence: TGTGCCAGCAGTTCCCTCAGTAACTATGGCTACACCTTC.

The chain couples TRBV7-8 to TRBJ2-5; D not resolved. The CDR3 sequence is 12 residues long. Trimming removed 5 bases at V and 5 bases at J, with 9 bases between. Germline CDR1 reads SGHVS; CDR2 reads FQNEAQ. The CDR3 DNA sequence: TGTGCCAGCAGCCCTCCCCTGGAGACCCAGTACTTC. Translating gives CASSPPLETQYF.

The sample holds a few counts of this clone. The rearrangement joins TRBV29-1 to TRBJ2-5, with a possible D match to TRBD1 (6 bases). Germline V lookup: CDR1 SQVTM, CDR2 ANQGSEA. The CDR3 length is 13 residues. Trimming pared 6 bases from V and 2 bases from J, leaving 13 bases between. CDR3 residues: CSVRQALQETQYF. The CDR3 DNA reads TGCAGCGTAAGACAGGCGCTTCAAGAGACCCAGTACTTC.